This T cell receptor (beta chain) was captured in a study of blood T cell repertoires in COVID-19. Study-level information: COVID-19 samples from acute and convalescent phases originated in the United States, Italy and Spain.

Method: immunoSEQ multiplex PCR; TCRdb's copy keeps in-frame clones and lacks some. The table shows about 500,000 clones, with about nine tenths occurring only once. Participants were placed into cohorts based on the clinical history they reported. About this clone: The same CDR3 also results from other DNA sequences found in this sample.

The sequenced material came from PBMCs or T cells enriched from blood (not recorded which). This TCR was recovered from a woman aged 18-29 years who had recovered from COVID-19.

The CDR3 protein is CASSTTGSNQPQHF. The CDR3 nucleotides read TGTGCCAGTAGTACGACCGGGAGCAATCAGCCCCAGCATTTT. V and J are TRBV19 and TRBJ1-5; no clear D. This CDR3 is 14 amino acids long. Germline CDR1 is LNHDA and CDR2 is SQIVND (reference sequence). The V gene lost 4 bases and the J gene lost 1 base, with 8 bases spanning the gap.